These T cell receptor beta chains were read from a single sample in a study of cytomegalovirus exposure and HLA in healthy donors. Profiled with immunoSEQ multiplex PCR; TCRdb holds only in-frame clones, not every one. This table has 150,000 to 200,000 clones, 60% to 85% appearing once. Sequencing input: PBMCs. The source is a woman aged 45-59 years in good health and CMV-seropositive. CDR3s include the opening cysteine and the closing phenylalanine or tryptophan. Fields, in order: D gene, V gene, clone size, J gene, CDR3 protein, CDR3 DNA. A D gene is named only where the DNA matches it firmly. Expanded clones get a size class; other rows say once, few or many, or leave the size out.

d_gene: -; v_gene: TRBV5-1; abundance: -; j_gene: TRBJ1-1; CDR3aa: CASSLGGFMNTEAFF; CDR3nt: TGCGCCAGCAGCTTGGGGGGCTTTATGAACACTGAAGCTTTCTTT
d_gene: TRBD1; v_gene: TRBV13; abundance: -; j_gene: TRBJ2-2; CDR3aa: CASSLVSGGDTGELFF; CDR3nt: TGTGCCAGCAGCTTAGTGTCAGGGGGCGACACCGGGGAGCTGTTTTTT
d_gene: -; v_gene: TRBV18; abundance: -; j_gene: TRBJ1-4; CDR3aa: CASSRGGGRGEKLFF; CDR3nt: TGTGCCAGCTCACGAGGGGGGGGCCGCGGTGAAAAACTGTTTTTT
d_gene: TRBD1; v_gene: TRBV14; abundance: -; j_gene: TRBJ2-5; CDR3aa: CASSQRQGRETQYF; CDR3nt: TGTGCCAGCAGCCAAAGACAGGGACGGGAGACCCAGTACTTC
d_gene: TRBD2; v_gene: TRBV29-1; abundance: -; j_gene: TRBJ2-5; CDR3aa: CSVDREEETQYF; CDR3nt: TGCAGCGTTGACCGGGAGGAAGAGACCCAGTACTTC
d_gene: -; v_gene: TRBV10-3; abundance: -; j_gene: TRBJ2-3; CDR3aa: CAINDASARSTDTQYF; CDR3nt: TGTGCCATCAATGACGCGTCGGCGAGGAGCACAGATACGCAGTATTTT
d_gene: TRBD2; v_gene: TRBV5-6; abundance: -; j_gene: TRBJ2-7; CDR3aa: CASSLVGLAGDKGEQYF; CDR3nt: TGTGCCAGCAGCTTGGTGGGGCTAGCGGGGGACAAGGGCGAGCAGTACTTC
d_gene: TRBD2; v_gene: TRBV2; abundance: -; j_gene: TRBJ2-3; CDR3aa: CASNGGASGDTDTQYF; CDR3nt: TGTGCCAGCAACGGGGGGGCTAGCGGGGATACAGATACGCAGTATTTT
d_gene: -; v_gene: TRBV4-1; abundance: -; j_gene: TRBJ2-1; CDR3aa: CASSQGEVTHEQFF; CDR3nt: TGCGCCAGCAGCCAAGGCGAAGTAACGCACGAGCAGTTCTTC
d_gene: TRBD1; v_gene: TRBV2; abundance: -; j_gene: TRBJ1-1; CDR3aa: CASGRDRESTEAFF; CDR3nt: TGTGCCAGCGGCCGGGACAGGGAAAGCACTGAAGCTTTCTTT
d_gene: -; v_gene: TRBV9; abundance: -; j_gene: TRBJ1-1; CDR3aa: CASSVTIQGDTEAFF; CDR3nt: TGTGCCAGCAGCGTAACTATTCAGGGTGACACTGAAGCTTTCTTT
d_gene: TRBD1; v_gene: TRBV5-1; abundance: -; j_gene: TRBJ2-7; CDR3aa: CASSFFSGGSYEQYF; CDR3nt: TGCGCCAGCAGCTTCTTTTCAGGGGGATCCTACGAGCAGTACTTC
d_gene: -; v_gene: TRBV9; abundance: -; j_gene: TRBJ1-6; CDR3aa: CASSVGAVSSSYNSPLHF; CDR3nt: TGTGCCAGCAGCGTCGGAGCGGTTTCCAGCTCCTATAATTCACCCCTCCACTTT
d_gene: -; v_gene: TRBV29-1; abundance: -; j_gene: TRBJ1-3; CDR3aa: CSAGVELGNTIYF; CDR3nt: TGCAGCGCCGGGGTCGAGTTGGGAAACACCATATATTTT
d_gene: -; v_gene: TRBV6-5; abundance: -; j_gene: TRBJ1-6; CDR3aa: CASRMSGSPLHF; CDR3nt: TGTGCCAGCAGGATGTCCGGGTCACCCCTCCACTTT
d_gene: -; v_gene: TRBV7-8; abundance: few; j_gene: TRBJ1-5; CDR3aa: CASSLDPEVGDRDQPQHF; CDR3nt: TGTGCCAGCAGCCTCGACCCAGAGGTAGGGGATCGAGATCAGCCCCAGCATTTT
d_gene: -; v_gene: TRBV29-1; abundance: -; j_gene: TRBJ1-1; CDR3aa: CSAKQESTEAFF; CDR3nt: TGCAGCGCTAAACAGGAAAGCACTGAAGCTTTCTTT
d_gene: -; v_gene: TRBV6-6; abundance: -; j_gene: TRBJ2-2; CDR3aa: CASSYRGEAGELFF; CDR3nt: TGTGCCAGCAGTTACAGAGGGGAGGCCGGGGAGCTGTTTTTT
d_gene: -; v_gene: TRBV5-6; abundance: -; j_gene: TRBJ1-4; CDR3aa: CASSFGGEKLFF; CDR3nt: TGTGCCAGCAGCTTCGGAGGGGAAAAACTGTTTTTT
d_gene: -; v_gene: TRBV5-4; abundance: -; j_gene: TRBJ1-5; CDR3aa: CASSLAGSNQPQHF; CDR3nt: TGTGCCAGCAGCTTAGCGGGGAGCAATCAGCCCCAGCATTTT
d_gene: -; v_gene: TRBV7-9; abundance: -; j_gene: TRBJ1-1; CDR3aa: CASSQGRGLNTEAFF; CDR3nt: TGTGCCAGCAGCCAAGGGAGGGGACTTAACACTGAAGCTTTCTTT
d_gene: TRBD1; v_gene: TRBV7-9; abundance: -; j_gene: TRBJ1-2; CDR3aa: CASSPGTGVYGYTF; CDR3nt: TGTGCCAGCAGCCCAGGGACAGGGGTCTATGGCTACACCTTC
d_gene: TRBD1; v_gene: TRBV11-2; abundance: -; j_gene: TRBJ2-4; CDR3aa: CASTYRGHIQYF; CDR3nt: TGTGCCAGCACCTACAGGGGTCACATTCAGTACTTC
d_gene: -; v_gene: TRBV30; abundance: once; j_gene: TRBJ1-5; CDR3aa: CAWSDSGGNQPQHF; CDR3nt: TGTGCCTGGAGCGATTCAGGGGGCAATCAGCCCCAGCATTTT